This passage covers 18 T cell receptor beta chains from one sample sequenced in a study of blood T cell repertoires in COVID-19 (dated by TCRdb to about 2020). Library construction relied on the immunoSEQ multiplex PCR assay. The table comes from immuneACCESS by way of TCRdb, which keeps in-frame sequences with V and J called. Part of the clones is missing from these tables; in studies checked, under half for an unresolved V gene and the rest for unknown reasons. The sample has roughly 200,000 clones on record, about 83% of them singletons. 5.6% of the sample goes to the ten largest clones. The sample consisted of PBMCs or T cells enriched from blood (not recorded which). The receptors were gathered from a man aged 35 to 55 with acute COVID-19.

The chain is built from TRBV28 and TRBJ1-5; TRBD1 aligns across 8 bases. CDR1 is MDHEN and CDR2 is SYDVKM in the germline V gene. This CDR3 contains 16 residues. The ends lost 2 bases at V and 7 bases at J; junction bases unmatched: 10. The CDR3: CASSLRPDREEQPQHF. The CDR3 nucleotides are TGTGCCAGCAGTTTACGGCCGGACAGGGAGGAACAGCCCCAGCATTTT.

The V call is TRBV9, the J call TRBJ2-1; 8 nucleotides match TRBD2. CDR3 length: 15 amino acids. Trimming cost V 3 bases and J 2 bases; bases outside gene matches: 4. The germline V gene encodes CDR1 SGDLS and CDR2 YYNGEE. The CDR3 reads CASSGTSGPYNEQFF. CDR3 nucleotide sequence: TGTGCCAGCAGCGGTACTAGCGGACCCTACAATGAGCAGTTCTTC.

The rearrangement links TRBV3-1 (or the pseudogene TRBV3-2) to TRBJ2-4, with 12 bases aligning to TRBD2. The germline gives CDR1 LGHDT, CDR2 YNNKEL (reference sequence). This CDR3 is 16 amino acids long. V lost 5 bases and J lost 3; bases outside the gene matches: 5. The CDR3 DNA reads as TGTGCCAGCAGCGACGGACTAGCGGGACTCAAAAACATTCAGTACTTC. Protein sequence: CASSDGLAGLKNIQYF.

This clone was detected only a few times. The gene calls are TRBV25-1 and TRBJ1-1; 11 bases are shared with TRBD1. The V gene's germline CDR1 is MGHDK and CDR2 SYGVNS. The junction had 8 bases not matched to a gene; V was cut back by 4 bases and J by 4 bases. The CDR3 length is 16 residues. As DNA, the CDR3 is TGTGCCAGCAGTGTTCCCGCCGGGACAGGGGGCACTGAAGCTTTCTTT. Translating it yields CASSVPAGTGGTEAFF. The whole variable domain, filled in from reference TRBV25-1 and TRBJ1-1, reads EADIYQTPRYLVIGTGKKITLECSQTMGHDKMYWYQQDPGMELHLIHYSYGVNSTEKGDLSSESTVSRIRTEHFPLTLESARPSHTSQYLCASSVPAGTGGTEAFFGQGTRLTVV.

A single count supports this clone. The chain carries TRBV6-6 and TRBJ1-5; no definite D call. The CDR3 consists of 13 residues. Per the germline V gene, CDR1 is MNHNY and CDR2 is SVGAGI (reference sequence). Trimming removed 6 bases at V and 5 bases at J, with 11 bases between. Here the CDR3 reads CASSPFGDQPQHF. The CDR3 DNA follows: TGTGCCAGCAGCCCCTTCGGTGATCAGCCCCAGCATTTT.

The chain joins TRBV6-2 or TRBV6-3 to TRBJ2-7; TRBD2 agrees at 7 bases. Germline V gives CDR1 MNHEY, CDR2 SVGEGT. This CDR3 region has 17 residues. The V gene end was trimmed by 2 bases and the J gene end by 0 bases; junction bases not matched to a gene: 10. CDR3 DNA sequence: TGTGCCAGCAGTTACGTTCTAGCGGAAGTGTTCTCCTACGAGCAGTACTTC. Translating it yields CASSYVLAEVFSYEQYF.

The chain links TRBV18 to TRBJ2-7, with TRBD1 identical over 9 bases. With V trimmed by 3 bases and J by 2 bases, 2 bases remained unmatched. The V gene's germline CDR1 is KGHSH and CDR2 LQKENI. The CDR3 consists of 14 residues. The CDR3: CASSPGTGTYEQYF. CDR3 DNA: TGTGCCAGCTCACCCGGGACAGGGACCTACGAGCAGTACTTC.

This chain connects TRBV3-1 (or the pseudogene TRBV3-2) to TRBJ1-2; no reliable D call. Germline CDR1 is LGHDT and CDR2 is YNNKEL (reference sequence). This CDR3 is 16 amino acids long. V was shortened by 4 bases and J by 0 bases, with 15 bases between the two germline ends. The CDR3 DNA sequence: TGTGCCAGCAGCCGCCAAAAGTCGCGCACTAACTATGGCTACACCTTC. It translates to CASSRQKSRTNYGYTF.

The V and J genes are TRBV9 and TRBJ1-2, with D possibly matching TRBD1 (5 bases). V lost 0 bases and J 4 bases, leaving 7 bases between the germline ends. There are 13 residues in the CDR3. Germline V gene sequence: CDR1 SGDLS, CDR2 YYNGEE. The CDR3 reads CASSVAGFYGYTF. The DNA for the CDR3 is TGTGCCAGCAGCGTAGCAGGGTTCTATGGCTACACCTTC.

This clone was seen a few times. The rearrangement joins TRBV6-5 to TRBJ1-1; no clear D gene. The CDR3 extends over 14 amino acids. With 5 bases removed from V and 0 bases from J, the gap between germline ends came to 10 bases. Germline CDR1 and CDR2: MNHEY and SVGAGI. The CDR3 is CASSQFGMNTEAFF. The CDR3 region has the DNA TGTGCCAGCAGTCAATTCGGGATGAACACTGAAGCTTTCTTT.

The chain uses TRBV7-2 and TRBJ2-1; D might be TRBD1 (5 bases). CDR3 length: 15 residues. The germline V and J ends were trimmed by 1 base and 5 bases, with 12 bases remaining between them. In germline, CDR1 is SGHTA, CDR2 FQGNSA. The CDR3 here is CASSLVVARDNEQFF. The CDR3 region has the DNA TGTGCCAGCAGCTTAGTGGTCGCCAGGGACAATGAGCAGTTCTTC.

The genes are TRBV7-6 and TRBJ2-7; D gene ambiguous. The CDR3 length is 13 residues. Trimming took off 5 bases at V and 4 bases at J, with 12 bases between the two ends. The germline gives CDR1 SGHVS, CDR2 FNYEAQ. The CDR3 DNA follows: TGTGCCAGCAGCACCACTGCCGGGTACGAGCAGTACTTC. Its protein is CASSTTAGYEQYF.

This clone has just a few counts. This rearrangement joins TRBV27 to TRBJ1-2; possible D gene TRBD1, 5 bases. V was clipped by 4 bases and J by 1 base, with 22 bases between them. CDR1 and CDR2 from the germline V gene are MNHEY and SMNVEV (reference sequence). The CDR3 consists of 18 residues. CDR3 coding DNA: TGTGCCAGCAGTTCGCAACAATTTATCTCGACAGATAACTATGGCTACACCTTC. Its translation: CASSSQQFISTDNYGYTF.

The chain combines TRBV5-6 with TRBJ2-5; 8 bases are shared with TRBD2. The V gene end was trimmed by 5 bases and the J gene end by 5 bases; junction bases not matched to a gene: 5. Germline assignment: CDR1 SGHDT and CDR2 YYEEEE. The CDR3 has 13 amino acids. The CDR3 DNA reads TGTGCCAGCAGGCCTCGCGGGAGGGAGACCCAGTACTTC. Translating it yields CASRPRGRETQYF.

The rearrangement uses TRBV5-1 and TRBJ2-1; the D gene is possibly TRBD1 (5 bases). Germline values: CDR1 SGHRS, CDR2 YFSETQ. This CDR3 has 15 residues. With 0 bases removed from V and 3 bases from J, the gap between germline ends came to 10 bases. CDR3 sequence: CASSLALDSYNEQFF. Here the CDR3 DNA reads TGCGCCAGCAGCTTGGCCTTAGACAGCTACAATGAGCAGTTCTTC.

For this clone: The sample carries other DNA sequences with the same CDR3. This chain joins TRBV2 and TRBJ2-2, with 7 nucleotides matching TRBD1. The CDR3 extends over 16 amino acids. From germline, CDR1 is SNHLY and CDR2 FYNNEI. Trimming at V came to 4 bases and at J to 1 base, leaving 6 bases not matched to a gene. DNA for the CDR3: TGTGCCAGCAGTGCTACCGGGACAGAGAACACCGGGGAGCTGTTTTTT. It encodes CASSATGTENTGELFF.

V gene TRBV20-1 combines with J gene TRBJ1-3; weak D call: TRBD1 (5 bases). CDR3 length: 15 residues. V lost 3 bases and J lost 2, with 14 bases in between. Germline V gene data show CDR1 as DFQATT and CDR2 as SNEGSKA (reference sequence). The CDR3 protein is CSASRATGTGNTIYF. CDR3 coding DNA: TGCAGTGCTAGTCGGGCCACAGGCACTGGAAACACCATATATTTT.

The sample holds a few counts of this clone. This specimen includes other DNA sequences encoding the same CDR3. The CDR3 loop reads CASSFSSSNQPQHF. The CDR3, as DNA: TGTGCCAGCAGTTTCTCCTCCAGCAATCAGCCCCAGCATTTT. The V call is TRBV28, the J call TRBJ1-5; D remains ambiguous. Germline CDR1 reads MDHEN; CDR2 reads SYDVKM. This CDR3 has 14 residues. Between the trimmed V and J ends, which lost 3 bases and 1 base, there was a span of 7 bases.